This TCR beta chain was identified during a study of early stage breast cancer tumors. Overall study: Average read coverage per sample was roughly 10-fold.

The CDR3 extends over 14 amino acids. Germline assignment: CDR1 MNHNY and CDR2 SVGAGI (reference sequence). V lost 7 bases and J lost 4; bases outside the gene matches: 5. The repertoire was sequenced with immunoSEQ multiplex PCR; TCRdb's copy has only in-frame clones and lacks some. The sample comprises around 48,000 clones, about 89% of which are singletons, and more than 4% rests with the top ten. This clone was observed a handful of times. V and J are TRBV6-6 and TRBJ1-2, with 11 bases that match TRBD1. Source material: blood. The clonotype originates from a person aged 65 to 85 with breast cancer. The DNA for the CDR3 is TGTGCCAGCACCTCGGGACAGGGGGTCTATGGCTACACCTTC. Its protein product is CASTSGQGVYGYTF.